The present T cell receptor beta chain was sequenced within a study of response to subunit inactivated influenza vaccine. One entry per CDR3 protein results from TCRdb running MiXCR on the RT-PCR reads. The sample consists of hundreds of thousands of distinct CDR3 sequences, about 15% of them appearing once. The germline gives CDR1 LGHNA, CDR2 YNFKEQ. The length of the CDR3 is 13 residues. With 0 bases removed from V and 7 bases from J, the gap between germline ends came to 7 bases. This clonotype was observed a few times. The source of this sequence is a man between 50 and 59 years old who received an inactivated influenza vaccine. The source material was PBMCs from blood, sampled 14 to 15 days before vaccination. The chain carries TRBV4-2 and TRBJ1-5; no clear D. In nucleotides, the CDR3 is TGTGCCAGCAGCCAAGACTCGCAACAGCCCCAGCATTTT. Its protein is CASSQDSQQPQHF.